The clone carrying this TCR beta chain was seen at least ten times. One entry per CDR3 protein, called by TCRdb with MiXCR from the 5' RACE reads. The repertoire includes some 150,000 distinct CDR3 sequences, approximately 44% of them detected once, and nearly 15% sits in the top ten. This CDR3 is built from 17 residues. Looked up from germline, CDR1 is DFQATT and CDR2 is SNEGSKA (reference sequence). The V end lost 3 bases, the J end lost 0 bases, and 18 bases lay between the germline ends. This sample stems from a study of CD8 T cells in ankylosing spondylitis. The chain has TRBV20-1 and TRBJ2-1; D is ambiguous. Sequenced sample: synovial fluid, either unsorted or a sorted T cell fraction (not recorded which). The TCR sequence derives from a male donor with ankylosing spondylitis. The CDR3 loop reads CSARGSWRTSSYNEQFF. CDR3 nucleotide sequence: TGCAGTGCTAGGGGGTCTTGGCGGACGAGCTCCTACAATGAGCAGTTCTTC.